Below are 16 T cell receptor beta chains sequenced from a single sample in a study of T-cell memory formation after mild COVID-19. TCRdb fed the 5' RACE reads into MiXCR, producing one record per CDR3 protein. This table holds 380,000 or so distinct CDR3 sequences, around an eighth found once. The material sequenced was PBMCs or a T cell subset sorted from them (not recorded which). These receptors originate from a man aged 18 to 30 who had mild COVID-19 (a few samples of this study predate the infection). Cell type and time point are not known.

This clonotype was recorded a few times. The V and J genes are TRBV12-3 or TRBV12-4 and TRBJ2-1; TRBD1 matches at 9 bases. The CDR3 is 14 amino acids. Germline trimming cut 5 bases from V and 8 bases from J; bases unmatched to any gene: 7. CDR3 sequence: CASSQDRGLHEQFF. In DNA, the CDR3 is TGTGCCAGCAGTCAGGACAGGGGATTGCATGAGCAGTTCTTC.

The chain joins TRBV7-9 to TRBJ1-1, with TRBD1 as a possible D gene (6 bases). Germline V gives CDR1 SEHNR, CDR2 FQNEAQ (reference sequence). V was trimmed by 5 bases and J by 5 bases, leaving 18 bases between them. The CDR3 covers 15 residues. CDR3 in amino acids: CASSEVSGARTEAFF. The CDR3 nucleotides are TGTGCCAGCAGCGAGGTGTCAGGGGCGAGGACTGAAGCTTTCTTT.

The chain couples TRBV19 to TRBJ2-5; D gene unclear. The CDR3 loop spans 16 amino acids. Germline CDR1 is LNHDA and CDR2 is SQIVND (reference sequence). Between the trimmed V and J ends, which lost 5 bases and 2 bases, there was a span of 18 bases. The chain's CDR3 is CASSVGRLNLQETQYF. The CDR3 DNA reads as TGTGCCAGTAGTGTGGGCCGGCTCAACTTACAAGAGACCCAGTACTTC.

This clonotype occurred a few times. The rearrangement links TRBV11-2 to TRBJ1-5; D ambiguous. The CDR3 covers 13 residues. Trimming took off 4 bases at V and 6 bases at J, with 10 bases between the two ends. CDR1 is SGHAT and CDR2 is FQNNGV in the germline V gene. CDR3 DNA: TGTGCCAGCAGCTCCCTCCTCGGTCAGCCCCAGCATTTT. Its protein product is CASSSLLGQPQHF.

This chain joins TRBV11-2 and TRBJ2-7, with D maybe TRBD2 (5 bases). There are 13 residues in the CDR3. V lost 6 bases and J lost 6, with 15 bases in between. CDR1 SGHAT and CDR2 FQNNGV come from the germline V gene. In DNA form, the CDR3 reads TGTGCCAGCAGTCGTATACCAGGAGGCGAGCAGTACTTC. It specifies CASSRIPGGEQYF.

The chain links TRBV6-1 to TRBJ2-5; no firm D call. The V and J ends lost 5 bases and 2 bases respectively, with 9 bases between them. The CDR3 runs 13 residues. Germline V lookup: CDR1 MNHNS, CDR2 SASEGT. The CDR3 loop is CASSFQDQETQYF. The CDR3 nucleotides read TGTGCCAGCAGTTTCCAGGATCAAGAGACCCAGTACTTC.

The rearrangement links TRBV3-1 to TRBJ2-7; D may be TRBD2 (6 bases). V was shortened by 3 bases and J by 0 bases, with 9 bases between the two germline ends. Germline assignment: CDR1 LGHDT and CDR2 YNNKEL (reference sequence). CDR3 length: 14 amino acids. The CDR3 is CASSHQGLSYEQYF. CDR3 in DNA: TGTGCCAGCAGCCACCAGGGACTCTCCTACGAGCAGTACTTC.

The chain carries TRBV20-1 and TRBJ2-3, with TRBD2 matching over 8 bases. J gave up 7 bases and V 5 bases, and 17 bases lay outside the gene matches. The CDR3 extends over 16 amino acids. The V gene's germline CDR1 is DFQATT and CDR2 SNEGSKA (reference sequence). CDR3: CSAPETSRGGSNTQYF. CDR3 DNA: TGCAGTGCTCCCGAGACCTCTCGCGGGGGGTCGAATACGCAGTATTTT.

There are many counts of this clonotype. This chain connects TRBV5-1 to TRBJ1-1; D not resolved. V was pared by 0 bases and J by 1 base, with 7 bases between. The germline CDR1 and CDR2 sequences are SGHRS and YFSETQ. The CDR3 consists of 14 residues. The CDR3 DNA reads TGCGCCAGCAGCTTGGGTGCGGAGAACACTGAAGCTTTCTTT. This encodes CASSLGAENTEAFF.

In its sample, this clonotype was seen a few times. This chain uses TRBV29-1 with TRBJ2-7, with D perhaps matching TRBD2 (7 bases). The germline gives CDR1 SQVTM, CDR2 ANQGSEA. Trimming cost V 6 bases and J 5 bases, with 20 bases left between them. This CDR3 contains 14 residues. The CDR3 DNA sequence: TGCAGCGTAGCAACGGGGGGCGCGTACCACGAGCAGTACTTC. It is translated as CSVATGGAYHEQYF.

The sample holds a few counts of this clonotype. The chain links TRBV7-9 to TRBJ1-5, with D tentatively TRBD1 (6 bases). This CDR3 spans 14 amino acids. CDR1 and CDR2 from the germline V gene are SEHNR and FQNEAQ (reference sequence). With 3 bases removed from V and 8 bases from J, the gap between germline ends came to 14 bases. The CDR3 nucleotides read TGTGCCAGCAGCTTTACAGGGACCCCTGAGCCCCAGCATTTT. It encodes CASSFTGTPEPQHF. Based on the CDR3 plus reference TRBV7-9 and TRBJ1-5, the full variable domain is DTGVSQNPRHKITKRGQNVTFRCDPISEHNRLYWYRQTLGQGPEFLTYFQNEAQLEKSRLLSDRFSAERPKGSFSTLEIQRTEQGDSAMYLCASSFTGTPEPQHFGDGTRLSIL.

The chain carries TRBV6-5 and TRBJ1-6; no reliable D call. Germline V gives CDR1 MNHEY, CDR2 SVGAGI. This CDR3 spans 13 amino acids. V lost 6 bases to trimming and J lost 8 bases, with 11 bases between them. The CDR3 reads CASRIDPYSPLHF. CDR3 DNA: TGTGCCAGCAGGATAGACCCCTATTCACCCCTCCACTTT.

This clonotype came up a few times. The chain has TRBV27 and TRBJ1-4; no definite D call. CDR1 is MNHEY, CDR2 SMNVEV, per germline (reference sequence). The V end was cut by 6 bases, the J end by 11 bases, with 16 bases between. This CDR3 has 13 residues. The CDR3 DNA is TGTGCCAGCAGACGTAGTGAGGCGGGGAAACTGTTTTTT. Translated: CASRRSEAGKLFF.

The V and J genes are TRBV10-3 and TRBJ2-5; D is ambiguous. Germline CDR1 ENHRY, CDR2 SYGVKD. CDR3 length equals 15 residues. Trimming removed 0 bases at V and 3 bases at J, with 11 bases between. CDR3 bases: TGTGCCATCAGTGAGTCTATCGGAACCGAAGAGACCCAGTACTTC. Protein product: CAISESIGTEETQYF.

The CDR3 DNA reads TGTGCCATCAGGCAACGGGACGAAAATAACTATGGCTACACCTTC. Residues: CAIRQRDENNYGYTF. This rearrangement joins TRBV10-3 to TRBJ1-2; a possible D gene is TRBD1 (5 bases). The V gene lost 6 bases and the J gene lost 1 base, with 15 bases spanning the gap. This CDR3 region has 15 residues. Per the germline V gene, CDR1 is ENHRY and CDR2 is SYGVKD.

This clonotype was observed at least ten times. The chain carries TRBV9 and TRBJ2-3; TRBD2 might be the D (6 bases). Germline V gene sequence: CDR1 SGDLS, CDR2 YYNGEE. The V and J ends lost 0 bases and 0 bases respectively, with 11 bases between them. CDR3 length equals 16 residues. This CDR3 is CASSVGLARSTDTQYF. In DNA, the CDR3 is TGTGCCAGCAGCGTAGGGCTAGCGAGGAGCACAGATACGCAGTATTTT. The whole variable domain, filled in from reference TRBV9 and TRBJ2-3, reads DSGVTQTPKHLITATGQRVTLRCSPRSGDLSVYWYQQSLDQGLQFLIQYYNGEERAKGNILERFSAQQFPDLHSELNLSSLELGDSALYFCASSVGLARSTDTQYFGPGTRLTVL.